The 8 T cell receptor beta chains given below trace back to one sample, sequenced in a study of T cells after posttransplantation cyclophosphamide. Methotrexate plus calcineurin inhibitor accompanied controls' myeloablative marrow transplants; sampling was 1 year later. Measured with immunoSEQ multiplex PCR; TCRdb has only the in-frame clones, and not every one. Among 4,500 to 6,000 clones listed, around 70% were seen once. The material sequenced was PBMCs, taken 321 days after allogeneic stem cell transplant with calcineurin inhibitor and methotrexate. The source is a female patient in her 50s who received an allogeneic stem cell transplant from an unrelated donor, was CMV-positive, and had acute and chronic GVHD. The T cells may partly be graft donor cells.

The CDR3 DNA sequence: TGTGCCAGCAGCTTAGAGAGTAGGGGGGGCTACGAGCAGTACTTC. Encoded protein: CASSLESRGGYEQYF. This rearrangement joins TRBV7-9 to TRBJ2-7; weak D call: TRBD2 (7 bases). The CDR3 has 15 amino acids. Germline V gene sequence: CDR1 SEHNR, CDR2 FQNEAQ (reference sequence). Trimming took 1 base from V and 3 from J, leaving 13 bases between them. Looking up the rest from reference TRBV7-9 and TRBJ2-7 gives the full variable domain: DTGVSQNPRHKITKRGQNVTFRCDPISEHNRLYWYRQTLGQGPEFLTYFQNEAQLEKSRLLSDRFSAERPKGSFSTLEIQRTEQGDSAMYLCASSLESRGGYEQYFGPGTRLTVT.

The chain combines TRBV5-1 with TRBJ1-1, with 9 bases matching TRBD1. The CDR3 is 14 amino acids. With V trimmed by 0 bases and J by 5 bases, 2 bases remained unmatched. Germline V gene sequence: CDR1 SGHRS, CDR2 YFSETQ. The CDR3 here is CASSLVGQGTEAFF. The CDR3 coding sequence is TGCGCCAGCAGCTTGGTGGGACAGGGAACTGAAGCTTTCTTT. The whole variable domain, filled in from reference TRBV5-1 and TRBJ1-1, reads KAGVTQTPRYLIKTRGQQVTLSCSPISGHRSVSWYQQTPGQGLQFLFEYFSETQRNKGNFPGRFSGRQFSNSRSEMNVSTLELGDSALYLCASSLVGQGTEAFFGQGTRLTVV.

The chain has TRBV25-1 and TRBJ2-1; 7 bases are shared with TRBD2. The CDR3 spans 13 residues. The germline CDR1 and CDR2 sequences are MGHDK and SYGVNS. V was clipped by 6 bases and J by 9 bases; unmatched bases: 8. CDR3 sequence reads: CASSSTSYGEQFF. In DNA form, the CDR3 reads TGTGCCAGCAGCTCGACTAGCTACGGTGAGCAGTTCTTC.

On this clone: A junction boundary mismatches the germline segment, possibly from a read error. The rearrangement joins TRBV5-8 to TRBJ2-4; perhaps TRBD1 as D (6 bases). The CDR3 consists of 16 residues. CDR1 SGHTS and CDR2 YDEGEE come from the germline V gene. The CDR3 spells CASRLGQGSGKNIQYF. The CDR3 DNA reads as TGTGCCAGCAGATTGGGCCAGGGGTCGGGCAAAAACATTCAGTACTTC.

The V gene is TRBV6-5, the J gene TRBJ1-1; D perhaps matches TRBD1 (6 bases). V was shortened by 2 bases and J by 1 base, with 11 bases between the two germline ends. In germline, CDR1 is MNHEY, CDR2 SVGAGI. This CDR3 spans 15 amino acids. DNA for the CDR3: TGTGCCAGCAGTTACCAAGACAGGCCGAACACTGAAGCTTTCTTT. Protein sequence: CASSYQDRPNTEAFF.

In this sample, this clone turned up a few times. The CDR3 is CASRLQGSTEAFF. The CDR3 DNA sequence: TGTGCCAGCAGGTTACAGGGGTCCACTGAAGCTTTCTTT. V is TRBV19 and J is TRBJ1-1, with 7 bases that match TRBD1. This CDR3 region has 13 residues. The germline V gene encodes CDR1 LNHDA and CDR2 SQIVND (reference sequence). Germline trimming cut 9 bases from V and 4 bases from J; bases unmatched to any gene: 8.

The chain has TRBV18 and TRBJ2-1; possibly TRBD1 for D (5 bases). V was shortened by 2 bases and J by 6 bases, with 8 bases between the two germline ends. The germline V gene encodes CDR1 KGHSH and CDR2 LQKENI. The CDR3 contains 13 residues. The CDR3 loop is CASSPDSVNEQFF. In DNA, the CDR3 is TGTGCCAGCTCACCAGACAGCGTCAATGAGCAGTTCTTC.

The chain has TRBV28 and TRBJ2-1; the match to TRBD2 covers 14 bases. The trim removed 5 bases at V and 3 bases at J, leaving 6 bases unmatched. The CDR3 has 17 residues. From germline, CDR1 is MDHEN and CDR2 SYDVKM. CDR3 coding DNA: TGTGCCAGCAGTCGGACTAGCGGGGGGCTATACTACAATGAGCAGTTCTTC. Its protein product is CASSRTSGGLYYNEQFF.